This T cell receptor (beta chain) originates from a study of T-cell memory formation after mild COVID-19 (dated by TCRdb to the early 2020s). Notes on the research overall: TCR sequence clusters from the two donors were found to be largely donor specific. T-cell clones expanding and contracting after mild COVID-19 in two donors were tracked by longitudinal TCRalpha and TCRbeta repertoire sequencing. Two young, previously healthy adult volunteers, one female and one male, were included in the cohort. General study outcomes and caveats: SARS-CoV-2 specificity of the second-wave clones peaking on day 37 was not confirmed. Some responding clones were found in pre-infection memory, which suggests that pre-existing cross-reactive memory T cells took part in the SARS-CoV-2 response. The study covered only a couple of mild cases, and larger cohorts including severe cases with pre-infection samples were considered necessary. Contracting CD4+ clones were found mainly in CM and EM memory subsets, while CD8+ clones were enriched in EMRA. Clones contracting from day 15 to 85 had balanced CD4/CD8 phenotypes, while a second wave expanding from day 15 to 37 was biased towards CD4+.

The CDR1 and CDR2 encoded by the germline V gene are MRHNA and SNTAGT. The CDR3, from cysteine to phenylalanine, totals 15 residues. CDR3 DNA is the only sequence kept; it has 45 bases, read in frame from the first base. Relative to germline, V is 0 bases shorter and J is 1 base shorter, with 4 bases between their ends. Ficoll-Paque density gradient centrifugation was used to isolate PBMCs. As to this clonotype: The antigen it recognizes is unknown. No much larger clone exists at a distance of one base, and base qualities are not known.

The instrument was an Illumina NovaSeq 6000. cDNA libraries for TCRalpha and TCRbeta were prepared by 5'RACE using constant-segment primers, with sample barcodes and unique molecular identifiers added. Trizol reagent was used to extract RNA from every sample. Amplification of the libraries took two PCR steps, and the second step added a second sample barcode plus Illumina TruSeq adapters. Sequencing of libraries was performed on an Illumina NovaSeq with 2 x 150 bp paired-end reads. In the authors' own workflow: Reads were demultiplexed and collapsed into UMI-guided consensus sequences with migec v1.2.7. Using mixcr v2.1.11, UMI consensuses were aligned to TRA and TRB V and J templates and then assembled into clonotypes. A clonotype was counted as expanded or contracted only if both edgeR and NoisET called the change significant, with noise models trained on biological replicates. For edgeR calls, the thresholds were a false discovery rate-adjusted p below 0.01 and a log2 fold-change of 1. As an exploratory analysis of dynamics, PCA with hierarchical clustering was applied to max-normalized trajectories of the 1000 most abundant clonotypes. Separately sequenced CD4+ and CD8+ repertoires were used to assign the CD4 or CD8 phenotype of responding clones. TCRdb applied fastp at Q25 and MiXCR to the public reads, then kept only in-frame beta chains. Rows with a matching CDR3 protein are joined into one entry that keeps the most common DNA and genes. TCRdb, not the original authors, processed these V and J calls. This sample lists tens of thousands of distinct CDR3 sequences; 9% to 15% were detected once. The ten largest account for around 25% of the sample.

The sample was PBMCs or a T cell subset sorted from them (not recorded which). The receptor chain draws on TRBV6-4 and TRBJ2-6, with the D gene not clear enough to name. This sequence was found in a man aged 18 to 29 who had mild COVID-19 (a few samples of this study predate the infection). The sample titles of this study are shuffled in the database, so cell type and time point are left out; the donor was told from shared clones. The CDR3 here reads CASSDSKSGANVLTF. The DNA sequence is as follows: TGTGCCAGCAGTGACTCGAAATCTGGGGCCAACGTCCTGACTTTC.